Presented here are 26 T cell receptor beta chains from one specimen sequenced in a study of blood T cell repertoires in COVID-19. TCRdb's copy holds only in-frame clones and misses some; the assay was immunoSEQ multiplex PCR. Found here are 250,000 or so clones, nearly 90% of them singletons; the top ten hold about 4.5%. Sequencing was performed on peripheral blood. These TCRs come from a middle-aged woman who had recovered from COVID-19.

This chain links TRBV14 with TRBJ2-7; D uncertain. The germline gives CDR1 SGHDN, CDR2 FVKESK. CDR3 length: 14 residues. Trimming shortened V by 1 base and J by 2 bases, and 9 bases separated the two germline ends. The CDR3 region has the DNA TGTGCCAGCAGCCAAGGCTTCCCAGCCTACGAGCAGTACGTC. It encodes CASSQGFPAYEQYV.

This chain joins TRBV11-2 and TRBJ2-7; 9 bases align to TRBD2. V dropped 5 bases and J dropped 2; count of bases not matched to a gene: 13. The germline V gene has CDR1 SGHAT and CDR2 FQNNGV. CDR3 size: 17 residues. The CDR3 is CASSALPSEREAYEQYV. The CDR3 bases are TGTGCCAGCAGCGCTCTGCCCTCGGAGCGGGAGGCCTACGAGCAGTACGTC.

V and J are TRBV5-1 and TRBJ1-2, with 9 bases that match TRBD1. The ends lost 5 bases at V and 3 bases at J; junction bases unmatched: 5. The CDR3 is 14 amino acids. CDR1 is SGHRS, CDR2 YFSETQ, per germline. In nucleotides, the CDR3 is TGCGCCAGCAGTAATGACAGGGGGGACTATGGCTACACCTTC. It codes for CASSNDRGDYGYTF. The complete variable domain, with remaining parts taken from reference TRBV5-1 and TRBJ1-2, reads KAGVTQTPRYLIKTRGQQVTLSCSPISGHRSVSWYQQTPGQGLQFLFEYFSETQRNKGNFPGRFSGRQFSNSRSEMNVSTLELGDSALYLCASSNDRGDYGYTFGSGTRLTVV.

The chain has TRBV5-1 and TRBJ1-2, with 12 bases identical to TRBD1. The length of the CDR3 is 14 residues. V lost 5 bases, J lost 6 bases, and 5 bases stayed unmatched. In germline, CDR1 is SGHRS, CDR2 YFSETQ. The CDR3: CASRTGTGGDGYTF. The DNA of the CDR3 is TGCGCCAGCAGAACCGGGACAGGGGGCGATGGCTACACCTTC.

The chain carries TRBV4-1 and TRBJ2-3, with TRBD2 matching 7 bases. The germline V gene has CDR1 MGHRA and CDR2 YSYEKL. CDR3 size: 15 residues. Trimming removed 5 bases from V and 4 bases from J; junction bases left unmatched: 9. As DNA, the CDR3 is TGCGCCAGCAGCTACCGTAGTGGGGGGGCAGATACGCAGTATTTT. This translates into CASSYRSGGADTQYF.

This rearrangement joins TRBV3-1 (or the pseudogene TRBV3-2) to TRBJ1-2; D is unresolved. The CDR3 consists of 13 residues. The V gene's germline CDR1 is LGHDT and CDR2 YNNKEL (reference sequence). The V and J ends lost 1 base and 8 bases respectively, with 11 bases between them. The CDR3 region is CASSQALGSGYTF. The CDR3 bases are TGTGCCAGCAGCCAAGCGCTGGGCTCCGGCTACACCTTC.

The chain links TRBV7-8 to TRBJ1-4, with 9 bases lining up with TRBD1. Germline values: CDR1 SGHVS, CDR2 FQNEAQ. Unmatched junction bases numbered 5, after V lost 5 bases and J lost 7 bases. CDR3 length equals 14 residues. The CDR3 is CASSPDRGGEKLFF. For the CDR3, the DNA is TGTGCCAGCAGCCCAGACAGGGGGGGTGAAAAACTGTTTTTT.

The gene calls are TRBV7-2 and TRBJ2-5, with D uncertain. Per germline, CDR1 SGHTA and CDR2 FQGNSA. The CDR3 sequence is 12 residues long. The germline V and J ends were trimmed by 1 base and 5 bases, with 5 bases remaining between them. The CDR3 loop reads CASSLVRETQYF. CDR3 in DNA: TGTGCCAGCAGCTTAGTCCGGGAGACCCAGTACTTC.

The chain links TRBV25-1 to TRBJ1-4, with 7 positions matching TRBD1. Germline loops: CDR1 MGHDK, CDR2 SYGVNS. V shed 7 bases and J 7 bases; nucleotides not matched to a gene: 9. The CDR3 has 14 residues. As DNA, the CDR3 is TGTGCCAGCACTATGACAGGGCCGAGTGAAAAACTGTTTTTT. Translated, it gives CASTMTGPSEKLFF.

V is TRBV5-1 and J is TRBJ1-6; D not certain. Trimming shortened V by 1 base and J by 7 bases, and 9 bases separated the two germline ends. This CDR3 region has 14 residues. Germline lookup yields CDR1 SGHRS and CDR2 YFSETQ. DNA for the CDR3: TGCGCCAGCAGCTTGTTTAGGGAGAATTCACCCCTCCACTTT. Translation gives CASSLFRENSPLHF.

V and J are TRBV29-1 and TRBJ1-2; no reliable D call. Trimming cost V 2 bases and J 8 bases, with 3 bases left between them. CDR3 length equals 9 residues. The V gene's germline CDR1 is SQVTM and CDR2 ANQGSEA. CDR3 region: CSVESGYTF. The CDR3, as DNA: TGCAGCGTTGAAAGCGGCTACACCTTC.

A single count supports this clone. This chain connects TRBV9 to TRBJ1-2; D not certain. This CDR3 comprises 11 residues. Trimming removed 4 bases at V and 5 bases at J, with 6 bases between. Germline loops: CDR1 SGDLS, CDR2 YYNGEE. DNA for the CDR3: TGTGCCAGCAGCCCGGGGTATGGCTACACCTTC. Residues: CASSPGYGYTF.

The rearrangement links TRBV11-2 to TRBJ2-1; no clear D. CDR3 length: 17 residues. CDR1 SGHAT and CDR2 FQNNGV come from the germline V gene. Trimming shortened V by 1 base and J by 6 bases, and 19 bases separated the two germline ends. The chain's CDR3 is CASSLVSPRSTGNEQFF. For the CDR3, the DNA is TGTGCCAGCAGCTTAGTTTCCCCTAGATCTACCGGCAATGAGCAGTTCTTC.

The J gene is TRBJ2-7, the V gene TRBV29-1; 7 bases agree with TRBD1. V gave up 0 bases and J gave up 2 bases; unmatched junction bases: 10. Germline lookup yields CDR1 SQVTM and CDR2 ANQGSEA. This CDR3 spans 16 amino acids. CDR3 in amino acids: CSVEDNTGQTPYEQYF. The CDR3 bases are TGCAGCGTTGAAGACAACACGGGACAGACGCCCTACGAGCAGTACTTC.

V gene TRBV29-1 combines with J gene TRBJ1-5, with 7 bases fitting TRBD1. Germline lookup yields CDR1 SQVTM and CDR2 ANQGSEA. The junction had 7 bases not matched to a gene; V was cut back by 4 bases and J by 4 bases. This CDR3 has 14 amino acids. CDR3 loop: CSVVEGAWNQPQHF. CDR3 in DNA: TGCAGCGTTGTTGAGGGGGCATGGAATCAGCCCCAGCATTTT.

V gene TRBV25-1 combines with J gene TRBJ2-1; 8 positions agree with TRBD2. The CDR3 sequence is 15 residues long. The V gene end was trimmed by 2 bases and the J gene end by 7 bases; junction bases not matched to a gene: 7. The germline gives CDR1 MGHDK, CDR2 SYGVNS. CDR3 in amino acids: CASSEAKGLGNEQFF. The CDR3 DNA sequence: TGTGCCAGCAGTGAAGCTAAGGGACTAGGGAATGAGCAGTTCTTC.

This clone was recorded at least ten times. The gene calls are TRBV19 and TRBJ2-2, with 7 bases matching TRBD1. CDR3 length: 14 residues. Germline V gene data show CDR1 as LNHDA and CDR2 as SQIVND (reference sequence). V gave up 4 bases and J gave up 6 bases; unmatched junction bases: 5. CDR3 sequence reads: CASSKGQWAGELFF. The CDR3 region has the DNA TGTGCCAGTAGTAAGGGACAGTGGGCCGGGGAGCTGTTTTTT.

The chain joins TRBV11-3 to TRBJ1-2; 8 bases line up with TRBD1. This CDR3 contains 14 residues. J lost 8 bases, V lost 3 bases, and 8 bases had no gene match. The germline V gene encodes CDR1 SGHNT and CDR2 YENEEA. CDR3 DNA sequence: TGTGCCAGCAGCTTTGAGACAGGGGTTGGAGGCTACACCTTC. It translates to CASSFETGVGGYTF.

J is TRBJ2-1 and V is TRBV18; 11 bases align to TRBD2. V lost 3 bases and J lost 9; bases outside the gene matches: 4. Germline V lookup: CDR1 KGHSH, CDR2 LQKENI. This CDR3 contains 14 residues. The CDR3 DNA is TGTGCCAGCTCACCTAGCGGGAGGGCCGTTGAGCAGTTCTTC. Translation gives CASSPSGRAVEQFF.

V is TRBV6-1 and J is TRBJ2-5; 7 bases map to TRBD2. CDR1 is MNHNS and CDR2 is SASEGT in the germline V gene. With 2 bases clipped from V and 3 bases from J, the junction kept 6 bases outside the gene matches. The CDR3 runs 15 residues. CDR3 bases: TGTGCCAGCAGTGAAACATGGGGGGGAGAAGAGACCCAGTACTTC. Its translation: CASSETWGGEETQYF.

The CDR3 loop reads CASSPDRGELETQYF. CDR3 in DNA: TGTGCCAGCAGCCCCGACAGGGGTGAGTTGGAGACCCAGTACTTC. This chain links TRBV7-6 with TRBJ2-5, with TRBD1 matching 8 bases. The junction had 10 bases not matched to a gene; V was cut back by 5 bases and J by 5 bases. The CDR3 sequence is 15 residues long. CDR1 SGHVS and CDR2 FNYEAQ come from the germline V gene.

The chain recombines TRBV7-2 with TRBJ2-7, with 9 bases lining up with TRBD1. This CDR3 is built from 16 residues. Looked up from germline, CDR1 is SGHTA and CDR2 is FQGNSA. Unmatched junction bases numbered 11, after V lost 5 bases and J lost 3 bases. The CDR3: CASSRSGQGFFYEQYF. The CDR3 DNA reads TGTGCCAGCAGCCGGTCGGGACAGGGTTTCTTCTACGAGCAGTACTTC.

Only one count was recorded for this clone. V usage is TRBV27 and J usage is TRBJ1-1; D call uncertain. Per germline, CDR1 MNHEY and CDR2 SMNVEV (reference sequence). Between the trimmed V and J ends, which lost 3 bases and 1 base, there was a span of 27 bases. This CDR3 contains 20 residues. DNA for the CDR3: TGTGCCAGCAGTTTTTTTCCGGGGTTTGCCGGGTCTTTTGCGAACACTGAAGCTTTCTTT. It translates to CASSFFPGFAGSFANTEAFF.

This sequence joins TRBV3-1 (or the pseudogene TRBV3-2) and TRBJ2-3; unclear D gene. CDR1 is LGHDT and CDR2 is YNNKEL in the germline V gene (reference sequence). The germline V and J ends were trimmed by 1 base and 1 base, with 12 bases remaining between them. The CDR3 loop spans 16 amino acids. The CDR3 reads CASSQGAVLGTDTQYF. As DNA, the CDR3 is TGTGCCAGCAGCCAAGGGGCAGTTTTGGGCACAGATACGCAGTATTTT.

This clone was detected only a few times. CDR3 region: CASSLGTQTEAFF. CDR3 coding DNA: TGCGCCAGCAGCTTGGGCACACAAACAGAAGCTTTCTTT. This sequence joins TRBV5-1 and TRBJ1-1; D ambiguous. Germline values: CDR1 SGHRS, CDR2 YFSETQ. The ends were cut back, 0 bases at V and 8 bases at J, with 11 bases in the middle. The CDR3 has 13 residues.

The chain joins TRBV9 to TRBJ2-1, with 12 bases matching TRBD2. The V and J ends lost 1 base and 4 bases, in that order; junction bases with no gene match: 12. CDR3 length equals 19 residues. Germline V gives CDR1 SGDLS, CDR2 YYNGEE. CDR3 coding DNA: TGTGCCAGCAGCGTACAGCCTTCCTCTAGCGGGGGGGCTTACAATGAGCAGTTCTTC. Residues: CASSVQPSSSGGAYNEQFF.